The clone carrying this T cell receptor beta chain was seen only a few times. The data originate from a study of T-cell reconstitution after alpha-beta-depleted transplantation in children. V lost 2 bases to trimming and J lost 8 bases, with 9 bases between them. CDR3 length equals 11 residues. Germline CDR1 SQVTM, CDR2 ANQGSEA. Using unique molecular identifiers, the investigators prepared the TCRbeta library. TCRdb called the PCR reads again in MiXCR, with one record for every CDR3 protein. The data hold roughly 400,000 distinct CDR3 sequences, with roughly 20% observed a single time. The chain links TRBV29-1 to TRBJ1-2; a possible D gene is TRBD1 (6 bases). The origin of this receptor is a human donor who donated a stem cell graft to a child with acute myeloid leukemia. The source material was PBMCs from the stem cell graft donor, sampled from the stem cell graft. CDR3 DNA sequence: TGCAGCGTTGAAAGGGGGGGGGGCTACACCTTC. Its protein is CSVERGGGYTF. Combining the CDR3 with reference TRBV29-1 and TRBJ1-2 gives the whole variable domain SAVISQKPSRDICQRGTSLTIQCQVDSQVTMMFWYRQQPGQSLTLIATANQGSEATYESGFVIDKFPISRPNLTFSTLTVSNMSPEDSSIYLCSVERGGGYTFGSGTRLTVV.